The 9 T cell receptor beta chains listed next were all sequenced from one sample in a study of molecular identifiers for immune sequencing clone quantification. TCRdb redid the calling of the PCR reads with MiXCR, one entry per CDR3 protein. The sample lists under 800,000 distinct CDR3 sequences; less than 30% were seen once. Specimen: naive CD8+ T cells from blood, with Jurkat cell RNA spiked in. Subset noted: FACS-sorted CD8+CD4-CCR7+CD45RA+ naive T cells. These receptors were obtained from a human donor in good health. Some libraries in this study had Jurkat cell RNA spiked in.

This clonotype was counted a few times. The J gene is TRBJ2-7, the V gene TRBV20-1, with D unresolved. The germline gives CDR1 DFQATT, CDR2 SNEGSKA (reference sequence). V lost 3 bases, J lost 3 bases, and 15 bases lay in between. The CDR3 spans 14 residues. The CDR3 DNA is TGCAGTGCTAGTAAAGCCCCTCTGCTCTACGAGCAGTACTTC. Translation gives CSASKAPLLYEQYF.

V gene TRBV28 combines with J gene TRBJ2-1; TRBD2 aligns across 14 bases. The CDR3 is 18 amino acids. J was trimmed by 6 bases and V by 5 bases; bases with no gene match: 12. Germline-derived CDR1 and CDR2 are MDHEN and SYDVKM. Written as DNA, the CDR3 is TGTGCCAGCAGTCAGGGACTAGCGGGAGCCCTCAGGGGCAATGAGCAGTTCTTC. This encodes CASSQGLAGALRGNEQFF.

A few counts support this clonotype. The genes are TRBV27 and TRBJ2-5; D perhaps matches TRBD2 (9 bases). CDR1 and CDR2 (germline): MNHEY, SMNVEV (reference sequence). The CDR3 loop spans 18 amino acids. V shed 5 bases and J shed 6 bases, with 28 bases lying between them. CDR3 protein: CASSPLQGVAGVQKTQYF. In DNA, the CDR3 is TGTGCCAGCAGTCCCCTACAGGGGGTAGCGGGAGTTCAGAAGACCCAGTACTTC.

This clonotype occurred a few times. This chain joins TRBV7-9 and TRBJ2-7, with 10 bases that match TRBD2. The CDR3 extends over 15 amino acids. CDR1 and CDR2 from the germline V gene are SEHNR and FQNEAQ (reference sequence). Germline trimming cut 4 bases from V and 3 bases from J; bases unmatched to any gene: 6. CDR3 sequence reads: CASSSLAGGFYEQYF. CDR3 nucleotides: TGTGCCAGCAGCTCCTTAGCGGGAGGATTCTACGAGCAGTACTTC.

Only one count was recorded for this clonotype. Lacking the conserved final phenylalanine or tryptophan, this CDR3 likely reflects a read error. The V call is TRBV3-1, the J call TRBJ1-2, with a tentative D call TRBD1 (6 bases). The CDR3 covers 13 residues. Germline CDR1 and CDR2: LGHDT and YNNKEL (reference sequence). Trimming took off 0 bases at V and 5 bases at J, with 7 bases between the two ends. CDR3 sequence: CASSQDRGYGYTS. DNA for the CDR3: TGTGCCAGCAGCCAAGACAGGGGATATGGCTACACCTCC.

This clonotype was found once. At one end the junction does not follow the germline gene, possibly because of a read error. The J gene is TRBJ2-1, the V gene TRBV27, with D tentatively TRBD1 (7 bases). This CDR3 contains 13 residues. Germline-derived CDR1 and CDR2 are MNHEY and SMNVEV (reference sequence). The CDR3 nucleotides read TGTGCCAGCAGGTTATCCAGGGGGGCTGAGCAGTTCTTC. It yields the protein CASRLSRGAEQFF.

Of note for this clonotype: Relative to the germline gene, one junction end is altered; a read error may explain this. V usage is TRBV4-3 and J usage is TRBJ1-5, with a weak D call TRBD1 (5 bases). The CDR3 runs 16 residues. Germline assignment: CDR1 LGHNA and CDR2 YSLEER. The DNA of the CDR3 is TGCGCCAGCGGCCAAGATTGGGGCGGTAGAAATCAGCCCCAGCATTTT. It is translated as CASGQDWGGRNQPQHF.

This clonotype has at least ten counts. The CDR3 region is CASSQAGGPPDTQYF. In DNA form, the CDR3 reads TGTGCCAGCAGCCAAGCGGGGGGACCGCCAGATACGCAGTATTTT. The V and J genes are TRBV3-1 and TRBJ2-3; 7 nucleotides match TRBD2. Germline V lookup: CDR1 LGHDT, CDR2 YNNKEL (reference sequence). Trimming cost V 1 base and J 4 bases; bases outside gene matches: 5. The CDR3 has 15 residues.

This sequence joins TRBV20-1 and TRBJ1-5, with D unclear. This CDR3 region has 16 residues. V lost 6 bases and J 2 bases, leaving 20 bases between the germline ends. CDR1 and CDR2 (germline): DFQATT, SNEGSKA (reference sequence). This CDR3 reads CSANLATHKGNQPQHF. In nucleotides, the CDR3 is TGCAGTGCCAATTTGGCTACTCACAAAGGCAATCAGCCCCAGCATTTT.